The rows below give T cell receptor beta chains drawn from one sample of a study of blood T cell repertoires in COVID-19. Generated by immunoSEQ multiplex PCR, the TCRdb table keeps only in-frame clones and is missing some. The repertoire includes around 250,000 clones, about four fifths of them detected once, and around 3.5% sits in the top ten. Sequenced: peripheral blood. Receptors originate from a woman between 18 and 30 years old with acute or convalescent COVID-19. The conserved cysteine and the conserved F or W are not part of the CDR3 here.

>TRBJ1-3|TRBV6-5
ASTRTGGNTIY
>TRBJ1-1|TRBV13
ASSPGTGVENTEAF
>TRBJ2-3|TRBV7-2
ASSPFRGQVSTDTQY
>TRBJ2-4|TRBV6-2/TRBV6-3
ASSYLGQAIQY
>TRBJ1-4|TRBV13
ASSMGNTGEANEKLF
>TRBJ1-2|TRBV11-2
ASSLGQGSNYGYT
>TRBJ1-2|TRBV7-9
ASSPGQNTNYGYT
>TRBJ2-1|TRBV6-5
ASGLKAGAVSEQF
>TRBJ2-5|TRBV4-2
ASSRGLATPQETQY
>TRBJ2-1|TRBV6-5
ASSYPGVGEQF
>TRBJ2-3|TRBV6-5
ASRRQGLTDTQY
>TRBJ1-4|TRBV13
ASSLGGEEELF
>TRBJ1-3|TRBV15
ATSKTVSGNTIY
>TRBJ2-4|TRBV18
ASSPPRQGAPKNIQY
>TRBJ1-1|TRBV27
ASSFRGGGGTEAF
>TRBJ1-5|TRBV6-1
ASSERDSPNQPQH
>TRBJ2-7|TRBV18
ASSLGPPGLLYEQY
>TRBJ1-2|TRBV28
ASTPVSGAPYGYT
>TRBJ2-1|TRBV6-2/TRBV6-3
ASSYSARTGGSSYNEQF
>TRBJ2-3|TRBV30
AWSRASGRSSTDTQY
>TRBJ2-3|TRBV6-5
ASRTISGGRDTQY
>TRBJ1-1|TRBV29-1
SVEGTGAQAF
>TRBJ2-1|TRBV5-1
ASSTGLADYNEQF
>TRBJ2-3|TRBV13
ASSFPGSPTDTQY
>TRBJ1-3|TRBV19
ASSVGTAYSGNTIY
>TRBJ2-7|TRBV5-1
ASSHNRVTGPYEQY
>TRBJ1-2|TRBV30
AWSEGQHYYGYT
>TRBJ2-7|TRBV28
ASKATSGTYEQY
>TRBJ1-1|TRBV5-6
ASSRDPRGLGTEAF
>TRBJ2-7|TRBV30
AWRLAGTSTYEQY
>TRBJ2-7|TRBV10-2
ASSGRNSYEQY
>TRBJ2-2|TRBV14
ASSRPGGELF
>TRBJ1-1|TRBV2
ASSEVPGGLGAF
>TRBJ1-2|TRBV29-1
SVDDGQGMPRYT
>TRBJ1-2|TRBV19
ASRRGHGYT
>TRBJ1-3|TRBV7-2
ASSLVAGLSGNTIY
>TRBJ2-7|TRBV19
ASTAQGEYEQY
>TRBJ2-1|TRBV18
ASSPLAGRTYNEQF
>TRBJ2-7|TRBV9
ASSVGAGLAYEQY
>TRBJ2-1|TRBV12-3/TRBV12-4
ASSFYRDNEQF
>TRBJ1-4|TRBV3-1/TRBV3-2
ASSFRQGSEKLF
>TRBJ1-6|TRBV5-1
ASSWGDRGDNSPLH
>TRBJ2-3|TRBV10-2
ASTQAGVGDTQY
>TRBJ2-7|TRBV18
ASSRDTNYEQY
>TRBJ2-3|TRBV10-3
AISAVQPTDTQY